The 8 T cell receptor beta chains reported below all come from one sample, sequenced in a study of cytomegalovirus exposure and HLA in healthy donors. Use of 60 Vbeta and 13 Jbeta primers characterized the PCR. Sequencing was performed with immunoSEQ multiplex PCR; in TCRdb, only in-frame clones are kept and a portion is missing. The table has roughly 120,000 clones, about 80% seen once; the top ten hold more than 3%. Material: PBMCs. The receptors were gathered from a man in his forties or fifties in good health and CMV-seronegative.

The CDR3 nucleotides are TGCGCCAGCAGCCTAGTGGCAGCGGGGGACGAGCAGTACTTC. It encodes CASSLVAAGDEQYF. The V and J genes are TRBV4-1 and TRBJ2-5; TRBD2 matches 8 bases. The J call may be mistaken, given a closer DNA end match to TRBJ2-7. The CDR3 contains 14 residues. Germline CDR1 and CDR2: MGHRA and YSYEKL.

This sequence joins TRBV7-2 and TRBJ1-6, with 9 bases matching TRBD1. V lost 6 bases, J lost 10 bases, and 7 bases stayed unmatched. Germline values: CDR1 SGHTA, CDR2 FQGNSA. The CDR3 totals 14 residues. The CDR3 is CASRVPGQGSPLHF. CDR3 nucleotides: TGTGCCAGCAGAGTCCCGGGACAGGGATCACCCCTCCACTTT.

The chain joins TRBV6-1 to TRBJ1-2, with TRBD1 matching over 7 bases. Germline V gene data show CDR1 as MNHNS and CDR2 as SASEGT. The ends lost 8 bases at V and 4 bases at J; junction bases unmatched: 10. This CDR3 has 14 residues. The CDR3 region is CASRGGLSSYGYTF. The CDR3 DNA sequence: TGTGCCAGCCGAGGGGGCCTGTCGTCCTATGGCTACACCTTC.

The rearrangement joins TRBV28 to TRBJ1-3; the D is unclear. Germline-derived CDR1 and CDR2 are MDHEN and SYDVKM. There are 17 residues in the CDR3. The ends were cut back, 7 bases at V and 1 base at J, with 20 bases in the middle. The CDR3 coding sequence is TGTGCCAGCACCGTTAACGGGAGGGAACCATCTGGAAACACCATATATTTT. Residues: CASTVNGREPSGNTIYF.

This clone was picked up one time. The chain couples TRBV27 to TRBJ2-7, with D possibly TRBD1 on 6 matching bases. The length of the CDR3 is 13 residues. The germline CDR1 and CDR2 sequences are MNHEY and SMNVEV (reference sequence). The V gene lost 2 bases and the J gene lost 4 bases, with 9 bases spanning the gap. The DNA for the CDR3 is TGTGCCAGCAGTTTAACAGGGAAGTACGAGCAGTACTTC. Translation gives CASSLTGKYEQYF.

The chain employs TRBV2 and TRBJ1-4, with D hard to call. Germline-derived CDR1 and CDR2 are SNHLY and FYNNEI. This CDR3 region has 15 residues. V lost 4 bases and J lost 7, with 16 bases in between. The DNA of the CDR3 is TGTGCCAGCAGTGTAAATAGCGGGAGTAGTGAAAAACTGTTTTTT. Translation gives CASSVNSGSSEKLFF.

The CDR3 sequence is CASSTVAGGYNEQFF. The DNA for the CDR3 is TGCGCCAGCAGCACCGTAGCGGGGGGATACAATGAGCAGTTCTTC. V usage is TRBV4-3 and J usage is TRBJ2-1, with 10 bases lining up with TRBD2. J gave up 4 bases and V 5 bases, and 5 bases lay outside the gene matches. There are 15 residues in the CDR3. Germline V CDR1 and CDR2: LGHNA, YSLEER.

The rearrangement uses TRBV27 and TRBJ2-3, with D maybe TRBD1 (6 bases). Trimming removed 8 bases at V and 2 bases at J, with 11 bases between. Germline V CDR1 and CDR2: MNHEY, SMNVEV (reference sequence). This CDR3 is built from 13 residues. The CDR3: CASHRTATDTQYF. As DNA, the CDR3 is TGTGCCAGCCACCGGACAGCCACAGATACGCAGTATTTT.